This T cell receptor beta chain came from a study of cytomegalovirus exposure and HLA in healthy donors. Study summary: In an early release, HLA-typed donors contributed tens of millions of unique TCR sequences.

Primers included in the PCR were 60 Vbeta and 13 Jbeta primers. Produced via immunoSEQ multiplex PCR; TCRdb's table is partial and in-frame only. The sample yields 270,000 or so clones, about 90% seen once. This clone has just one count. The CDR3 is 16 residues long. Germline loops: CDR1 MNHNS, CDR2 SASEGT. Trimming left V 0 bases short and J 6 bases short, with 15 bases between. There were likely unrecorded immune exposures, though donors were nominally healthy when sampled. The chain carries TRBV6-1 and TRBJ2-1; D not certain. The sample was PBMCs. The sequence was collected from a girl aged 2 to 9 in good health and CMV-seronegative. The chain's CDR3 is CASSEAKQTPPNEQFF. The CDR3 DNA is TGTGCCAGCAGTGAAGCTAAGCAAACCCCACCCAATGAGCAGTTCTTC.